This T cell receptor (beta chain) was documented in a study of metastatic and nonmetastatic thyroid tumors. Turning to the study itself: Samples came from malignant and benign thyroid patients, and repertoires were compared across blood and tumor or nodule tissue. Study-wide points: It was reportedly found that TCR beta diversity was significantly higher in malignant thyroid tumors than in benign nodules, a difference seen in both blood and tumor samples.

This clone occurred many times. Its antigen is still unknown. Per the original methods: Differences in CDR3 between clinicopathological groups were drawn on to build a classifier intended to discriminate distant-metastatic papillary thyroid cancer patients. MiXCR re-clonotyped the PCR reads for TCRdb. The V and J calls reflect TCRdb's pipeline rather than the authors' work. The sample gives roughly 35,000 clones, about 15% of which show up once; 3% to 3.5% is in the top ten. No treatment had been given to any patient before thyroid surgery. The CDR3 runs 15 residues. The germline CDR1 and CDR2 sequences are SGDLS and YYNGEE. V shed 4 bases and J 3 bases; nucleotides not matched to a gene: 3.

Source material: blood. This clonotype originated in a female donor with papillary thyroid cancer or a benign thyroid nodule (not recorded which). Some clones in this sample may be carry-over from other donors' samples. The gene calls are TRBV9 and TRBJ2-2; 10 bases are shared with TRBD2. The CDR3 region is CASSWTSGDTGELFF. The CDR3 coding sequence is TGTGCCAGCAGCTGGACTAGCGGAGACACCGGGGAGCTGTTTTTT.